This TCR beta chain comes out of a study of OX40 agonist ivuxolimab in advanced cancers. Study observations and caveats: At 0.1 to 3.0 mg/kg, clonal expansion of CD4+ and CD8+ blood T cells had occurred by week 6. Averaging showed that CD8+ T cells had more expanded clones than CD4+ did.

The CDR3 runs 16 residues. Germline V gives CDR1 SEHNR, CDR2 FQNEAQ (reference sequence). J was trimmed by 6 bases and V by 5 bases; bases with no gene match: 10. Some clones are missing from TCRdb's copy, which holds only in-frame ones; the method was immunoSEQ multiplex PCR. Of some 70,000 clones listed, roughly 84% are singletons. In the case of this clone: Its target is unknown.

The clonotype was recovered from an adult with an advanced solid tumor such as melanoma, head and neck, liver or kidney cancer. The chain recombines TRBV7-9 with TRBJ2-2; 9 nucleotides line up with TRBD1. The sample was CD4+ or CD8+ T cells sorted from blood, taken in a trial of the OX40 agonist ivuxolimab. The CDR3 DNA sequence: TGTGCCAGCAGCCCCGGGACAGGGATTAGAGCCGGGGAGCTGTTTTTT. Residues: CASSPGTGIRAGELFF.